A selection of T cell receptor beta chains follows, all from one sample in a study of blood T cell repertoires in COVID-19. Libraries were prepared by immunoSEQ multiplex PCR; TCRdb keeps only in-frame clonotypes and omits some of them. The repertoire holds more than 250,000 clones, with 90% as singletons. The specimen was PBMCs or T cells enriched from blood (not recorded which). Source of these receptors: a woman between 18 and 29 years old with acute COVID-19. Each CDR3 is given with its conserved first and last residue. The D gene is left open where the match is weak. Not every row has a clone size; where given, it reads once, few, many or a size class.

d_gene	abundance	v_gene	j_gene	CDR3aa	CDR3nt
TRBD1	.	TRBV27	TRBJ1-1	CASSSSGTVNTEAFF	TGTGCCAGCAGTTCATCCGGGACAGTGAACACTGAAGCTTTCTTT
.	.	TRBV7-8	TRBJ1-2	CASSLVSQGVYGYTF	TGTGCCAGCAGCTTAGTGTCACAGGGTGTTTATGGCTACACCTTC
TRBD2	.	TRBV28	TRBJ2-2	CASSITGGPGELFF	TGTGCCAGCAGTATAACGGGGGGGCCAGGGGAGCTGTTTTTT
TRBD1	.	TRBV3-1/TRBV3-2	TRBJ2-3	CASRIQGTDTQYF	TGTGCCAGCAGGATACAGGGGACAGATACGCAGTATTTT
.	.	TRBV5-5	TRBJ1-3	CASSRSRRSEFGNTIYF	TGTGCCAGCAGCCGGAGTCGGCGTTCGGAGTTCGGAAACACCATATATTTT
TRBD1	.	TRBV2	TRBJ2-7	CASSIDRGSNEQYF	TGTGCCAGCAGTATAGACAGGGGGTCGAACGAGCAGTACTTC
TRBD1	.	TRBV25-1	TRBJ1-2	CASRRTGKDYGYTF	TGTGCCAGCAGGCGGACAGGGAAGGACTATGGCTACACCTTC
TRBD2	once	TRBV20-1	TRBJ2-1	CSASRGLANEQFF	TGCAGTGCTAGTCGAGGACTAGCGAATGAGCAGTTCTTC
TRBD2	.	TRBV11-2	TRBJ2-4	CASSPAGVAKNIQYF	TGTGCCAGCAGTCCAGCGGGAGTGGCCAAAAACATTCAGTACTTC
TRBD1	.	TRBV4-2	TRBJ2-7	CASSSIDRGDEQYF	TGTGCCAGCAGCTCCATAGACAGGGGAGACGAGCAGTACTTC
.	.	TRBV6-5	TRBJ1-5	CASKEGQFNQPQHF	TGTGCCAGCAAGGAGGGGCAGTTTAATCAGCCCCAGCATTTT
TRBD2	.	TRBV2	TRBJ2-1	CASSEFLLAGSHYNEQFF	TGTGCCAGCAGTGAATTTTTGCTAGCGGGTAGCCACTACAATGAGCAGTTCTTC
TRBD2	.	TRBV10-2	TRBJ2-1	CASRGLGGSYNEQFF	TGCGCCAGCCGGGGACTAGGCGGCTCCTACAATGAGCAGTTCTTC
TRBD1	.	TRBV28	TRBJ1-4	CASSQGTGPVGEKLFF	TGTGCCAGCAGTCAAGGGACAGGGCCTGTGGGTGAAAAACTGTTTTTT